This is a list of T cell receptor beta chains from one sample in a study of shared clonotypes between healthy human individuals. Data came from immunoSEQ multiplex PCR; TCRdb stores just in-frame clones and leaves some out. The sample yields millions of clones, around nine tenths seen once. The source material was naive CD4+ T cells sorted from blood. The source of these receptors is a man between 18 and 29 years old in good health. CDR3s include the opening cysteine and the closing phenylalanine or tryptophan. D genes are given only for firm matches. Clone size appears in some rows only: once, few, many, or a class for an expanded clone.

v_gene	d_gene	len	j_gene	abundance	CDR3aa
TRBV2	.	13	TRBJ2-5	.	CASSVGSRETQYF
TRBV7-2	.	15	TRBJ2-2	.	CASSLSGGEVGELFF
TRBV7-7	.	15	TRBJ2-2	.	CASSLAKLGAGELFF
TRBV12-5	TRBD1	18	TRBJ1-4	.	CASGLEGKGGLGNEKLFF
TRBV7-9	TRBD1	15	TRBJ1-2	.	CASRSDRGENYGYTF
TRBV4-1	TRBD2	17	TRBJ2-2	.	CASSQGIAGVSTGELFF
TRBV19	.	17	TRBJ2-6	.	CASSIPAVFRGANVLTF
TRBV5-1	.	12	TRBJ2-2	.	CASKYDTGELFF
TRBV5-6	TRBD2	15	TRBJ2-1	.	CASSLTSGMGLGQFF
TRBV29-1	TRBD2	14	TRBJ2-5	.	CSVQVAGHQETQYF
TRBV18	TRBD1	16	TRBJ1-5	few	CASSPAGQGGNQPQHF
TRBV27	TRBD1	14	TRBJ1-6	.	CASRPGQHNSPLHF
TRBV7-9	.	14	TRBJ2-3	.	CASSNWDGTDTQYF